This T cell receptor beta chain was observed in a study of siplizumab effects on memory and regulatory T cells. Findings and limits, study-wide: Treg origin accounted for an average of around 67% of mappable alloreactive CD4+ clones with siplizumab and over 25% in controls. Naive T cells seemed more diverse than memory cells; they also seemed major alloresponse contributors. Alloreactive sequences from unstimulated CD4+ memory cells fell significantly with siplizumab.

Details on this clone: Its antigen is unidentified.

This CDR3 has 14 residues. The J segment lost 4 bases and the V segment lost 6 bases, leaving 3 bases of the junction unmatched. The germline V gene encodes CDR1 SEHNR and CDR2 FQNEAQ (reference sequence). The study assayed 100,000 or so TCR templates per sample. Some clones are missing from TCRdb's copy, which holds only in-frame ones; the method was immunoSEQ multiplex PCR. The sample lists 70,000 or so clones, 91% occurring once. Sequencing used CD8+ T cells sorted from blood. The sequence was collected from a human donor in good health. The chain employs TRBV7-9 and TRBJ2-1; 10 bases fit TRBD2. CDR3 region: CASSERGGYNEQFF. For the CDR3, the DNA is TGTGCCAGCAGTGAGCGGGGGGGTTACAATGAGCAGTTCTTC.